A selection of T cell receptor beta chains follows, all from one sample in a study of T cells in Graves' hyperthyroidism and ophthalmopathy. One entry per CDR3 protein, called by TCRdb with MiXCR from the multiplex PCR reads. The table lists about 360,000 distinct CDR3 sequences, 13% of them singletons, with 9.2% in the top ten. The sequenced material came from blood. Receptor source: a woman aged 18-35 years with Graves' hyperthyroidism. CDR3s include the opening cysteine and the closing phenylalanine or tryptophan. D genes are given only for firm matches. Rows give clone size only sometimes, using once, few, many, or a class for an expanded clone.

cdr3_length d_call j_call v_call clone_size cdr3_nt cdr3_aa
15 NA TRBJ1-4 TRBV20-1 few TGCAGTGCCTCGGGGAGGGAGGCGGGTAATGAAAAACTGTTTTTT CSASGREAGNEKLFF
15 NA TRBJ1-4 TRBV28 many TGTGCCAGCACCATGCCAGGCGCAACTAATGAAAAACTGTTTTTT CASTMPGATNEKLFF
14 TRBD1 TRBJ2-1 TRBV19 few TGTGCCAGTAGTACCGGGACAGGGTCCGGTGAGCAGTTCTTC CASSTGTGSGEQFF
15 TRBD2 TRBJ2-3 TRBV20-1 many TGCAGTGGATCCGGACTAGCGGGAGCTGTGGATACGCAGTATTTT CSGSGLAGAVDTQYF
13 NA TRBJ1-1 TRBV24-1 many TGTGCCACCTGGGACGGCATGAACACTGAAGCTTTCTTT CATWDGMNTEAFF
12 NA TRBJ2-5 TRBV3-1 many TGTGCCAGCAGCCCAACCGAAGAGACCCAGTACTTC CASSPTEETQYF
17 TRBD2 TRBJ2-1 TRBV4-3 NA TGCGCCAGCAGCCAAGATCGTCGAAGGCGGGAGGGCCATGAGCAGTTCTTC CASSQDRRRREGHEQFF
17 NA TRBJ2-4 TRBV18 NA TGTGCCAGCTCACCGCAACTGGACGTCTTGAGGGAAAACATTCAGTACTTC CASSPQLDVLRENIQYF
15 NA TRBJ2-5 TRBV28 many TGTGCCAGCACCCCGAGGGACACCGCCCAAGAGACCCAGTACTTC CASTPRDTAQETQYF
13 NA TRBJ2-5 TRBV3-1 once TGTGCCAGCAGGGTTCCCGGAGGTCGGACCCAGTACTTC CASRVPGGRTQYF
15 TRBD2 TRBJ2-7 TRBV28 NA TGTGCCAGCAGCACTACTAGCGGGATCTCCTACGAGCAGTACTTC CASSTTSGISYEQYF
16 NA TRBJ1-5 TRBV20-1 few TGCAGTGCTCCTACTCTGGGCAATAACCAACTACGGCCCCAGCATTTT CSAPTLGNNQLRPQHF
16 TRBD1 TRBJ2-3 TRBV12-3/TRBV12-4 many TGTGCCAGCAGCTCCGGGACAGGGCGAGGCACAGATACGCAGTATTTT CASSSGTGRGTDTQYF
13 NA TRBJ2-5 TRBV20-1 many TGCAGTGCTCTCCCGGGCTCCAGGTCGACCCAGTACTTC CSALPGSRSTQYF
14 NA TRBJ2-7 TRBV4-3 many TGCGCCAGCAGCCAACCCGTCAGCCGGCACGAGCAGTACTTC CASSQPVSRHEQYF
16 TRBD1 TRBJ1-3 TRBV6-1 few TGTGCCAGCAGTGGACAGGGGGCGAAATCCGGAAACACCATATATTTT CASSGQGAKSGNTIYF
15 NA TRBJ1-4 TRBV2 many TGTGCCAGCGGCCGGAGGACAGCAAGAAATGAAAAACTGTTTTTT CASGRRTARNEKLFF
15 TRBD1 TRBJ1-6 TRBV14 NA TGTGCCAGCAGCCTGGCGACAGGGGAAAATTCACCCCTCCACTTT CASSLATGENSPLHF
14 NA TRBJ1-2 TRBV28 many TGTGCCAGCAGTTTAGAAGGCTGGGGAAATGGCTACACCTTC CASSLEGWGNGYTF
14 NA TRBJ1-5 TRBV12-3/TRBV12-4 many TGTGCCAGCAGTTTATCCCCTCCTGGGCAGCCCCAGCATTTT CASSLSPPGQPQHF
16 NA TRBJ2-2 TRBV6-2/TRBV6-3 many TGTGCCAGCAGTTACGATGGCGGGCTGAACACCGGGGAGCTGTTTTTT CASSYDGGLNTGELFF
15 TRBD1 TRBJ2-1 TRBV3-1 many TGTGCCAGCAGCAATCGGACAGGACTGAACAATGAGCAGTTCTTC CASSNRTGLNNEQFF
12 NA TRBJ2-5 TRBV6-2/TRBV6-3 NA TGTGCCAGTGATAGCGGACAAGAGACCCAGTACTTC CASDSGQETQYF
18 NA TRBJ2-5 TRBV12-3/TRBV12-4 many TGTGCCAGCAGTTTACGGCTAGCTTCTGATAAGGTTCGAGAGACCCAGTACTTC CASSLRLASDKVRETQYF
17 NA TRBJ2-3 TRBV28 many TGTGCCAGCAACCTTATGGCAGGCGGCACCCGAGGAGATACGCAGTATTTT CASNLMAGGTRGDTQYF
13 NA TRBJ1-3 TRBV30 many TGTGCCTGGAGTGGGGCAGTAGGAAACACCATATATTTT CAWSGAVGNTIYF
13 NA TRBJ1-2 TRBV28 many TGTGCCAGCAGTTTATCAGGCATCTATGGCTACACCTTC CASSLSGIYGYTF
16 NA TRBJ1-5 TRBV4-3 NA TGCGCCAGCAGTCAGCTTTTTGGGGGGCCATATCAGCCCCAGCACTTT CASSQLFGGPYQPQHF
17 TRBD2 TRBJ2-3 TRBV7-9 many TGTGCCAGCAGCTCAGGGGGACTAGCGGGCCAAACAGATACGCAGTATTTT CASSSGGLAGQTDTQYF
15 TRBD1 TRBJ2-1 TRBV19 few TGTGCCAGTAGTCCCCCGGACAGGGTCTACAATGAGCAGTTCTTC CASSPPDRVYNEQFF